These T cell receptor beta chains were read from a single sample in a study of blood T cell repertoires in COVID-19. Some clones are missing from TCRdb's copy, which holds only in-frame ones; the method was immunoSEQ multiplex PCR. The table records fewer than 350,000 clones, 88% of them present only once. Sequenced: PBMCs or T cells enriched from blood (not recorded which). The receptors come from a woman aged 55-70 years in a cohort exposed to, infected with or recovered from COVID-19 (not recorded which). Both conserved end residues are part of each CDR3. Each record gives: CDR3 length, V gene, J gene, D gene, clone size, CDR3 protein, CDR3 DNA. A D gene is named only where the DNA matches it firmly. A clone size is listed for some rows: how often the clone was seen (once, few, many), or a class if it is expanded.

CDR3 length: 14
V gene: TRBV30
J gene: TRBJ2-7
D gene: .
clone size: .
CDR3 protein: CATDPDTGTYEQYF
CDR3 DNA: TGTGCGACAGACCCGGACACTGGAACCTACGAGCAGTACTTC

CDR3 length: 17
V gene: TRBV30
J gene: TRBJ2-6
D gene: TRBD1
clone size: .
CDR3 protein: CAWSEQGLSSGANVLTF
CDR3 DNA: TGTGCCTGGAGTGAACAGGGGCTTAGCTCTGGGGCCAACGTCCTGACTTTC

CDR3 length: 15
V gene: TRBV27
J gene: TRBJ2-1
D gene: .
clone size: .
CDR3 protein: CASSLEEARHNEQFF
CDR3 DNA: TGTGCCAGCAGTCTGGAGGAGGCCCGACACAATGAGCAGTTCTTC

CDR3 length: 15
V gene: TRBV7-6
J gene: TRBJ2-1
D gene: TRBD1
clone size: .
CDR3 protein: CASRETGEPYNEQFF
CDR3 DNA: TGTGCCAGCAGAGAGACAGGGGAACCCTACAATGAGCAGTTCTTC

CDR3 length: 15
V gene: TRBV6-5
J gene: TRBJ1-2
D gene: TRBD1
clone size: .
CDR3 protein: CASRPTGTANYGYTF
CDR3 DNA: TGTGCCAGCAGGCCAACCGGGACAGCTAACTATGGCTACACCTTC

CDR3 length: 16
V gene: TRBV6-5
J gene: TRBJ2-3
D gene: .
clone size: .
CDR3 protein: CASSYEGGRSTDTQYF
CDR3 DNA: TGTGCCAGCAGTTACGAGGGGGGGCGAAGCACAGATACGCAGTATTTT

CDR3 length: 14
V gene: TRBV3-1/TRBV3-2
J gene: TRBJ2-7
D gene: TRBD1
clone size: .
CDR3 protein: CASSHQTGNYEQYF
CDR3 DNA: TGTGCCAGCAGCCACCAGACAGGGAACTACGAGCAGTACTTC

CDR3 length: 13
V gene: TRBV27
J gene: TRBJ2-7
D gene: .
clone size: few
CDR3 protein: CASGQGTHYEQYF
CDR3 DNA: TGTGCCAGCGGCCAGGGAACCCACTACGAGCAGTACTTC

CDR3 length: 12
V gene: TRBV6-5
J gene: TRBJ2-7
D gene: .
clone size: few
CDR3 protein: CASSYNSYEQYF
CDR3 DNA: TGTGCCAGCAGTTACAATAGCTACGAGCAGTACTTC

CDR3 length: 19
V gene: TRBV4-1
J gene: TRBJ1-6
D gene: .
clone size: .
CDR3 protein: CASSQDPGGQSSYNSPLHF
CDR3 DNA: TGCGCCAGCAGCCAAGATCCGGGGGGCCAAAGCTCCTATAATTCACCCCTCCACTTT

CDR3 length: 14
V gene: TRBV18
J gene: TRBJ1-1
D gene: .
clone size: .
CDR3 protein: CASSLAGINTEAFF
CDR3 DNA: TGTGCCAGCTCACTGGCCGGGATCAACACTGAAGCTTTCTTT

CDR3 length: 14
V gene: TRBV6-2/TRBV6-3
J gene: TRBJ2-1
D gene: .
clone size: .
CDR3 protein: CASSYSRGNHEQFF
CDR3 DNA: TGTGCCAGCAGTTACTCTAGAGGGAATCATGAGCAGTTCTTC

CDR3 length: 13
V gene: TRBV7-9
J gene: TRBJ1-2
D gene: TRBD1
clone size: .
CDR3 protein: CASSRQGDYGYTF
CDR3 DNA: TGTGCCAGCAGCCGACAGGGAGACTATGGCTACACCTTC

CDR3 length: 17
V gene: TRBV2
J gene: TRBJ1-5
D gene: .
clone size: .
CDR3 protein: CASSEAAGRFRNQPQHF
CDR3 DNA: TGTGCCAGCAGTGAAGCGGCGGGCCGGTTCCGCAATCAGCCCCAGCATTTT

CDR3 length: 13
V gene: TRBV2
J gene: TRBJ2-2
D gene: .
clone size: .
CDR3 protein: CASSTANTGELFF
CDR3 DNA: TGTGCCAGCTCAACAGCGAACACCGGGGAGCTGTTTTTT

CDR3 length: 15
V gene: TRBV7-2
J gene: TRBJ2-1
D gene: .
clone size: .
CDR3 protein: CASSPRLHSYNEQFF
CDR3 DNA: TGTGCCAGCAGCCCGCGACTCCACTCCTACAATGAGCAGTTCTTC

CDR3 length: 15
V gene: TRBV19
J gene: TRBJ2-7
D gene: TRBD1
clone size: .
CDR3 protein: CASSLGTGPSYEQYF
CDR3 DNA: TGTGCCAGTAGCCTTGGGACAGGACCTTCCTACGAGCAGTACTTC

CDR3 length: 18
V gene: TRBV27
J gene: TRBJ2-1
D gene: .
clone size: few
CDR3 protein: CASSLSPGLAFSYNEQFF
CDR3 DNA: TGTGCCAGCAGTTTATCCCCCGGTCTAGCGTTCTCCTACAATGAGCAGTTCTTC

CDR3 length: 14
V gene: TRBV9
J gene: TRBJ2-5
D gene: TRBD2
clone size: .
CDR3 protein: CASSLAGGPETQYF
CDR3 DNA: TGTGCCAGCAGCTTAGCGGGAGGGCCCGAGACCCAGTACTTC

CDR3 length: 12
V gene: TRBV5-4
J gene: TRBJ1-2
D gene: .
clone size: .
CDR3 protein: CASHHNRDGYTF
CDR3 DNA: TGTGCCAGCCATCATAACAGGGACGGCTACACCTTC

CDR3 length: 14
V gene: TRBV4-1
J gene: TRBJ2-5
D gene: .
clone size: once
CDR3 protein: CASSFGESQETQYF
CDR3 DNA: TGCGCCAGCAGCTTCGGAGAGAGCCAAGAGACCCAGTACTTC

CDR3 length: 15
V gene: TRBV9
J gene: TRBJ2-5
D gene: TRBD1
clone size: .
CDR3 protein: CASSGIGTGRETQYF
CDR3 DNA: TGTGCCAGCAGCGGAATAGGGACAGGGAGAGAGACCCAGTACTTC

CDR3 length: 15
V gene: TRBV7-9
J gene: TRBJ2-2
D gene: .
clone size: few
CDR3 protein: CASSLVQRNTGELFF
CDR3 DNA: TGTGCCAGCAGCTTAGTCCAGCGGAACACCGGGGAGCTGTTTTTT

CDR3 length: 14
V gene: TRBV7-9
J gene: TRBJ2-1
D gene: TRBD1
clone size: .
CDR3 protein: CASSLTGTYNEQFF
CDR3 DNA: TGTGCCAGCAGCCTGACAGGGACCTACAATGAGCAGTTCTTC

CDR3 length: 14
V gene: TRBV10-3
J gene: TRBJ2-1
D gene: TRBD2
clone size: .
CDR3 protein: CAIGLAGGQNEQFF
CDR3 DNA: TGTGCCATCGGGCTAGCGGGAGGGCAAAATGAGCAGTTCTTC